This T cell receptor (beta chain) was retrieved from a study of cytomegalovirus exposure and HLA in healthy donors. Researchers ran the PCR with 60 Vbeta and 13 Jbeta primers. Libraries were prepared by immunoSEQ multiplex PCR; TCRdb keeps only in-frame clonotypes and omits some of them. Of around 160,000 clones listed, about 80% are singletons. Concerning this clone itself: Its antigen is unknown.

The CDR3 length is 11 residues. Trimming took off 0 bases at V and 11 bases at J, with 7 bases between the two ends. Germline V gene sequence: CDR1 MNHNS, CDR2 SASEGT. General study results and limits: HLA restriction was apparent for most CMV-associated TCR beta chains in a later analysis. In an earlier analysis, productive rearrangement rates for most beta V segments clustered near 87% or 30%. In a later analysis, across HLA loci, associated TCR counts were highest for DRB1, lowest for HLA-C.

The chain uses TRBV6-1 and TRBJ2-5, with D tentatively TRBD2 (5 bases). This TCR derives from a man aged 35-49 years in good health and CMV-seropositive. The sample consisted of PBMCs. The CDR3 reads CASSEAEEQYF. CDR3 DNA sequence: TGTGCCAGCAGTGAAGCGGAGGAGCAGTACTTC.